This TCR beta chain is drawn from a study of T cells after yellow fever vaccination. Many counts were recorded for this clonotype. Its antigen is undetermined. Findings and limits, study-wide: After the booster, over 95% of CD4 and just over 85% of CD8 primary-response clones were re-detected. Peaking on day 5 versus 15, the secondary response was faster but weaker.

The junction had 8 bases not matched to a gene; V was cut back by 0 bases and J by 4 bases. The CDR3 loop spans 16 amino acids. The germline V gene encodes CDR1 SGHRS and CDR2 YFSETQ. For TCR, cDNA came from 5'RACE template switching, which added a universal primer site and UMIs. TCRdb ran MiXCR on the 5' RACE reads and lists one entry per CDR3 protein. Among 200,000 to 250,000 distinct CDR3 sequences, less than 3.5% were seen once, and the ten largest hold around 3.3%. The J gene is TRBJ2-3, the V gene TRBV5-1, with 7 bases matching TRBD2. The clonotype was recovered from a man between 18 and 29 years old who received the YFV17D yellow fever vaccine. Source: CD4+ T cells sorted from PBMCs, taken 10 days after the yellow fever booster vaccination. The CDR3 DNA sequence: TGCGCCAGCAGCTTGGCCCCCACTAGCGAGGCAGATACGCAGTATTTT. Translating gives CASSLAPTSEADTQYF. Full variable domain (remainder filled in from reference TRBV5-1 and TRBJ2-3): KAGVTQTPRYLIKTRGQQVTLSCSPISGHRSVSWYQQTPGQGLQFLFEYFSETQRNKGNFPGRFSGRQFSNSRSEMNVSTLELGDSALYLCASSLAPTSEADTQYFGPGTRLTVL.